The table lists the clone carrying this TCR beta chain with a few counts. The germline gives CDR1 SQVTM, CDR2 ANQGSEA. This CDR3 contains 13 residues. V was pared by 6 bases and J by 4 bases, with 15 bases between. The entry originates in a study of blood T cell repertoires in COVID-19. The data were produced by immunoSEQ multiplex PCR, yet TCRdb's version contains in-frame clones alone and is incomplete. Of 350,000 to 400,000 clones detected, roughly 87% appear once; the ten largest clones hold 2.5% to 3%. The TCR originated in a woman between 25 and 40 years old who had recovered from COVID-19. Sequencing was performed on PBMCs or T cells enriched from blood (not recorded which). The chain carries TRBV29-1 and TRBJ1-1, with D perhaps TRBD1 (5 bases). This CDR3 reads CSVAHSGGTEAFF. The DNA for the CDR3 is TGCAGCGTCGCGCATAGCGGGGGCACTGAAGCTTTCTTT.